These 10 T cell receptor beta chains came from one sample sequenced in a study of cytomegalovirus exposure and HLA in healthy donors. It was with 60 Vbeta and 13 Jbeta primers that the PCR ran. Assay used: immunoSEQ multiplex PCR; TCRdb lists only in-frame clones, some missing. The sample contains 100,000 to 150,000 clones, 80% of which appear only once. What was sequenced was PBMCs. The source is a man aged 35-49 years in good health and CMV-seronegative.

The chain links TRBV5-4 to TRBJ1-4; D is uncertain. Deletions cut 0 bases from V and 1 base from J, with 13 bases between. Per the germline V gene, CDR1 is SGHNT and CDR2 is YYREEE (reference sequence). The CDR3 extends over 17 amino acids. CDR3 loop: CASSLGSGEGTNEKLFF. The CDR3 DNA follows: TGTGCCAGCAGCTTGGGATCCGGGGAGGGAACTAATGAAAAACTGTTTTTT.

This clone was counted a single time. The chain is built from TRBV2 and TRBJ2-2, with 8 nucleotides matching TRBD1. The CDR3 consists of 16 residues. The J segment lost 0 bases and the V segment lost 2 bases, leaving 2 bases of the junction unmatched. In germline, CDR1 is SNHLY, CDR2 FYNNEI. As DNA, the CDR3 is TGTGCCAGCAGTGAAACAGGGGGTTCGAACACCGGGGAGCTGTTTTTT. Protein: CASSETGGSNTGELFF.

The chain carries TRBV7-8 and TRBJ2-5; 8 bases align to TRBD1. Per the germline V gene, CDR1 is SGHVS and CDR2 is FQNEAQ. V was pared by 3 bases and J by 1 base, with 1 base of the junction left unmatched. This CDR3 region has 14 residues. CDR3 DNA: TGTGCCAGCAGCTTGGGACAGGTCCAAGAGACCCAGTACTTC. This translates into CASSLGQVQETQYF.

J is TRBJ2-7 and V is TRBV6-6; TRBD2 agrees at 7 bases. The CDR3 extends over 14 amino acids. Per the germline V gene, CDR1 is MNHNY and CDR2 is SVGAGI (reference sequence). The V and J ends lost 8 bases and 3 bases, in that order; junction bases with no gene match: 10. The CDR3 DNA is TGTGCCAGCGTCAGCGGGACTCCTTTCTACGAGCAGTACTTC. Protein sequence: CASVSGTPFYEQYF.

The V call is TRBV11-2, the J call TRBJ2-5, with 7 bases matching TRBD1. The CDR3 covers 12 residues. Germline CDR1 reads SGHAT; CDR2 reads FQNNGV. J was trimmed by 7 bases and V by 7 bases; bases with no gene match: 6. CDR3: CASTYPGGTQYF. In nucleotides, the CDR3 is TGTGCCAGCACCTACCCAGGGGGGACCCAGTACTTC.

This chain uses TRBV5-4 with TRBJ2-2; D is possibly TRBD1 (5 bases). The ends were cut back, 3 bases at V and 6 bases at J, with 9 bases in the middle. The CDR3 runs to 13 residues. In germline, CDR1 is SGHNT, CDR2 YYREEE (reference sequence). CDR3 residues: CASSSTASGELFF. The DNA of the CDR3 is TGTGCCAGCAGCTCGACAGCTTCCGGGGAGCTGTTTTTT.

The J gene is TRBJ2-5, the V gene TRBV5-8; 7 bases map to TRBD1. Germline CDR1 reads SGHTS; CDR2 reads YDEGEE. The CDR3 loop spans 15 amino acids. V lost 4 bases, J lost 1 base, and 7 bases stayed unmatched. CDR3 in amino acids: CASSQNAGGQETQYF. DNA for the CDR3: TGTGCCAGCAGCCAAAACGCAGGGGGCCAAGAGACCCAGTACTTC.

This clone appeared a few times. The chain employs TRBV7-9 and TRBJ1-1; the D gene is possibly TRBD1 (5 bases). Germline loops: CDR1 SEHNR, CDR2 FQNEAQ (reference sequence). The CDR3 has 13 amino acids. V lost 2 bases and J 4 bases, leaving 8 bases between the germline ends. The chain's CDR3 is CASSLPGGTEAFF. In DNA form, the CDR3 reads TGTGCCAGCAGCTTACCCGGGGGCACTGAAGCTTTCTTT.

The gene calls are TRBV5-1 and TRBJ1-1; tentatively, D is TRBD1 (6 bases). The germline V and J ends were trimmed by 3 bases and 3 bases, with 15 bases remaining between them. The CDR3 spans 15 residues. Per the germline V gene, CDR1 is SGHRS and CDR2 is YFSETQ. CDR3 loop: CASSSQGRVYTEAFF. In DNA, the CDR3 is TGCGCCAGCAGCTCGCAGGGGAGGGTGTACACTGAAGCTTTCTTT.

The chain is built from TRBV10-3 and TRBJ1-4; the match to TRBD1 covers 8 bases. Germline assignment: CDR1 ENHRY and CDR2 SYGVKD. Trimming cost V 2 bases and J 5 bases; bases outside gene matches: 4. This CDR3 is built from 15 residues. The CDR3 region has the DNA TGTGCCATCAGTGAGGGACAGGGAGGGAATGAAAAACTGTTTTTT. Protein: CAISEGQGGNEKLFF.